These 22 T cell receptor beta chains were sequenced from one sample in a study of shared clonotypes between healthy human individuals. Using immunoSEQ multiplex PCR, the repertoire was profiled, and TCRdb retains in-frame clones only, with some absent. This table has roughly 1,500,000 clones, 97% to 99% appearing once. The source material was naive CD4+ T cells sorted from blood. The sample's subset: CD45RA+ positively selected. The receptors originated from a man younger than 45 in good health.

This chain joins TRBV6-1 and TRBJ1-5, with no clear D. Germline loops: CDR1 MNHNS, CDR2 SASEGT. The V and J ends lost 2 bases and 7 bases respectively, with 9 bases between them. The CDR3 totals 13 residues. CDR3 sequence (DNA): TGTGCCAGCAGTGAAAATCCCAACCAGCCCCAGCATTTT. Translating gives CASSENPNQPQHF.

CDR3 in amino acids: CASSVGFGTGGAFF. CDR3 nucleotides: TGTGCCAGCAGCGTAGGGTTTGGGACGGGAGGTGCTTTCTTT. The chain joins TRBV9 to TRBJ1-1; D is possibly TRBD1 (5 bases). Germline V gene lookup returns CDR1 SGDLS and CDR2 YYNGEE. The CDR3 covers 14 residues. V was trimmed by 0 bases and J by 11 bases, leaving 17 bases between them.

The rearrangement uses TRBV9 and TRBJ2-7; 10 nucleotides match TRBD1. This CDR3 spans 16 amino acids. Germline loops: CDR1 SGDLS, CDR2 YYNGEE. V lost 2 bases and J lost 6; bases outside the gene matches: 11. CDR3: CASSVGPGQGSIEQYF. The CDR3 nucleotides read TGTGCCAGCAGCGTCGGACCGGGACAGGGGAGTATCGAGCAGTACTTC. The variable domain in full, completed from reference TRBV9 and TRBJ2-7, reads DSGVTQTPKHLITATGQRVTLRCSPRSGDLSVYWYQQSLDQGLQFLIQYYNGEERAKGNILERFSAQQFPDLHSELNLSSLELGDSALYFCASSVGPGQGSIEQYFGPGTRLTVT.

The chain combines TRBV4-2 with TRBJ1-2; D is possibly TRBD1 (6 bases). Trimming removed 0 bases from V and 7 bases from J, with 15 bases in between. Germline assignment: CDR1 LGHNA and CDR2 YNFKEQ. The CDR3 loop spans 15 amino acids. CDR3 in DNA: TGTGCCAGCAGCCAAGATTCTCGGGGGCGGAGTGGCTACACCTTC. It specifies CASSQDSRGRSGYTF.

V and J are TRBV6-5 and TRBJ1-5; D ambiguous. CDR1 and CDR2 (germline): MNHEY, SVGAGI. Trimming cost V 6 bases and J 5 bases, with 14 bases left between them. This CDR3 is 14 amino acids long. CDR3 region: CASRQTRDYQPQHF. CDR3 bases: TGTGCCAGCAGGCAGACAAGAGATTATCAGCCCCAGCATTTT.

The chain combines TRBV25-1 with TRBJ2-2; D not resolved. There are 11 residues in the CDR3. V lost 9 bases and J lost 6, with 8 bases in between. Germline V gene lookup returns CDR1 MGHDK and CDR2 SYGVNS. CDR3 DNA sequence: TGTGCCAGTCGTAGGGCCGGGGAGCTGTTTTTT. This encodes CASRRAGELFF.

CDR3 residues: CASSLAGRGGYTF. For the CDR3, the DNA is TGTGCCAGCAGTTTAGCAGGGCGAGGCGGCTACACCTTC. The V call is TRBV27, the J call TRBJ1-2; D may be TRBD1 (5 bases). Trimming pared 2 bases from V and 8 bases from J, leaving 12 bases between. This CDR3 has 13 residues. Germline CDR1 reads MNHEY; CDR2 reads SMNVEV (reference sequence).

The rearrangement joins TRBV7-2 to TRBJ2-4, with a possible D match to TRBD1 (5 bases). Trimming cost V 5 bases and J 3 bases, with 11 bases left between them. The CDR3 contains 14 residues. CDR1 and CDR2 from the germline V gene are SGHTA and FQGNSA. The CDR3 reads CASSTRQNKNIQYF. The CDR3 DNA follows: TGTGCCAGCAGCACGCGACAGAACAAAAACATTCAGTACTTC.

This sequence joins TRBV10-3 and TRBJ1-2; 11 positions agree with TRBD1. From germline, CDR1 is ENHRY and CDR2 SYGVKD. V was clipped by 4 bases and J by 8 bases; unmatched bases: 3. The CDR3 loop spans 13 amino acids. The DNA for the CDR3 is TGTGCCATCAGTGGGGGGACAGGGGGAGGCTACACCTTC. This codes for CAISGGTGGGYTF.

The chain combines TRBV7-8 with TRBJ2-2; TRBD2 matches 9 bases. CDR1 and CDR2 from the germline V gene are SGHVS and FQNEAQ. Trimming cost V 4 bases and J 5 bases; bases outside gene matches: 20. This CDR3 comprises 20 residues. The CDR3 protein is CASSSATLAGVGVETGELFF. The CDR3 coding sequence is TGTGCCAGCAGCTCGGCCACTTTAGCGGGAGTAGGAGTAGAGACCGGGGAGCTGTTTTTT.

Comments on this clone: This CDR3 is also generated by other DNA sequences in the sample. This chain uses TRBV19 with TRBJ1-1; D call uncertain. Looked up from germline, CDR1 is LNHDA and CDR2 is SQIVND (reference sequence). V was pared by 6 bases and J by 0 bases, with 11 bases between. The CDR3 covers 14 residues. CDR3 DNA: TGTGCCAGTAGCATCGAAGGTATGAACACTGAAGCTTTCTTT. It codes for CASSIEGMNTEAFF.

CDR3 nucleotide sequence: TGTGCCAGCGGGACAGGGTTGGTCTACACCTTC. Translated: CASGTGLVYTF. This chain links TRBV28 with TRBJ1-2, with 9 bases identical to TRBD1. The ends lost 8 bases at V and 10 bases at J; junction bases unmatched: 5. Germline CDR1 reads MDHEN; CDR2 reads SYDVKM. The CDR3 consists of 11 residues.

A remark on this clone: The identical CDR3 is also encoded by other nucleotide sequences in the sample. This chain connects TRBV28 to TRBJ1-5, with D hard to call. The V and J ends lost 3 bases and 3 bases respectively, with 6 bases between them. The CDR3 sequence is 13 residues long. From germline, CDR1 is MDHEN and CDR2 SYDVKM. In DNA form, the CDR3 reads TGTGCCAGCAGTTTCAGCGTCAATCAGCCCCAGCATTTT. It translates to CASSFSVNQPQHF.

This chain uses TRBV28 with TRBJ2-2; the match to TRBD1 covers 7 bases. In germline, CDR1 is MDHEN, CDR2 SYDVKM. The CDR3 is 16 residues long. The junction had 12 bases not matched to a gene; V was cut back by 7 bases and J by 4 bases. As DNA, the CDR3 is TGTGCCAGCACCGCCCCCGGACAGGCCCCCACCGGGGAGCTGTTTTTT. It codes for CASTAPGQAPTGELFF.

The chain uses TRBV27 and TRBJ2-1; possible D gene TRBD2, 6 bases. From germline, CDR1 is MNHEY and CDR2 SMNVEV (reference sequence). The length of the CDR3 is 17 residues. Trimming removed 3 bases from V and 6 bases from J, with 21 bases in between. This chain's CDR3 is CASSFLIPAGVPNEQFF. For the CDR3, the DNA is TGTGCCAGCAGTTTTCTCATACCAGCGGGTGTACCCAATGAGCAGTTCTTC.

The chain is built from TRBV28 and TRBJ1-2; 9 nucleotides line up with TRBD1. The length of the CDR3 is 14 residues. J gave up 6 bases and V 5 bases, and 7 bases lay outside the gene matches. Germline loops: CDR1 MDHEN, CDR2 SYDVKM. The CDR3 protein is CASSGPRTGDGYTF. The CDR3 DNA reads as TGTGCCAGCAGTGGGCCCCGGACAGGGGATGGCTACACCTTC.

The chain couples TRBV4-2 to TRBJ2-7, with D hard to call. The germline gives CDR1 LGHNA, CDR2 YNFKEQ. Trimming took off 3 bases at V and 4 bases at J, with 7 bases between the two ends. This CDR3 is built from 12 residues. CDR3 sequence (DNA): TGTGCCAGCAGCCATGAGAGTTACGAGCAGTACTTC. Translated: CASSHESYEQYF.

The rearrangement joins TRBV6-5 to TRBJ1-2; D possibly corresponds to TRBD1 (5 bases). Trimming shortened V by 3 bases and J by 5 bases, and 13 bases separated the two germline ends. Germline V CDR1 and CDR2: MNHEY, SVGAGI. The CDR3 has 14 amino acids. CDR3 sequence: CASSYSGSGYGYTF. The CDR3 bases are TGTGCCAGCAGTTATTCAGGGTCCGGGTATGGCTACACCTTC.

This chain uses TRBV18 with TRBJ1-1, with a tentative D call TRBD1 (5 bases). CDR1 KGHSH and CDR2 LQKENI come from the germline V gene. The CDR3 contains 15 residues. V gave up 5 bases and J gave up 4 bases, with 17 bases separating them. The CDR3 protein is CASSGQGLRGTEAFF. The CDR3 DNA follows: TGTGCCAGCTCAGGGCAGGGTCTGAGGGGCACTGAAGCTTTCTTT.

V gene TRBV6-1 combines with J gene TRBJ2-5, with 7 bases identical to TRBD1. This CDR3 has 15 amino acids. CDR1 is MNHNS and CDR2 is SASEGT in the germline V gene. With V trimmed by 2 bases and J by 5 bases, 8 bases remained unmatched. The CDR3 sequence: CASSEKRQGTETQYF. The CDR3 nucleotides are TGTGCCAGCAGTGAAAAGAGACAGGGAACGGAGACCCAGTACTTC.

The V call is TRBV6-1, the J call TRBJ1-1; possible D gene TRBD1, 5 bases. The CDR3 is made up of 14 amino acids. V lost 6 bases to trimming and J lost 4 bases, with 15 bases between them. In germline, CDR1 is MNHNS, CDR2 SASEGT. CDR3 coding DNA: TGTGCCAGCAGGCAGGGCTCGTGGGGCACTGAAGCTTTCTTT. Translation: CASRQGSWGTEAFF.

The V gene is TRBV27, the J gene TRBJ2-7, with TRBD2 matching 10 bases. Trimming removed 3 bases from V and 5 bases from J; junction bases left unmatched: 7. This CDR3 is built from 15 residues. From germline, CDR1 is MNHEY and CDR2 SMNVEV (reference sequence). The CDR3 reads CASSFGLADPNEQYF. The CDR3 bases are TGTGCCAGCAGTTTTGGACTAGCGGACCCAAACGAGCAGTACTTC.